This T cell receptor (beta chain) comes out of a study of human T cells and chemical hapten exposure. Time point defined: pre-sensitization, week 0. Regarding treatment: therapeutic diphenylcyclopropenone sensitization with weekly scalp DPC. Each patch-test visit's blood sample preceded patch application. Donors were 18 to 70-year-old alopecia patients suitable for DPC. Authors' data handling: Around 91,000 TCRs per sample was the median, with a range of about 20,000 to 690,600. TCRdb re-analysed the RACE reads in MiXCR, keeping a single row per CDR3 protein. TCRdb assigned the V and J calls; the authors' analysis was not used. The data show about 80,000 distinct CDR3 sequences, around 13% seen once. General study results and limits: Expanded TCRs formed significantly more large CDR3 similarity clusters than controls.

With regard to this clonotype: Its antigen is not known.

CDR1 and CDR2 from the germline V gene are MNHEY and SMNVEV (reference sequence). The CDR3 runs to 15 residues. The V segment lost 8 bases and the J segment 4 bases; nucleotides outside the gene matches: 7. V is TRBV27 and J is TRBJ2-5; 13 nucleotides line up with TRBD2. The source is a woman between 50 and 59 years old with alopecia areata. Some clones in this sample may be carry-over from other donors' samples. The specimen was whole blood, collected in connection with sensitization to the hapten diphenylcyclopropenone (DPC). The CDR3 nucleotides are TGTGCCAGCCGAACTAGCGGGAGGGCCGGAGAGACCCAGTACTTC. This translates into CASRTSGRAGETQYF.